This T cell receptor (beta chain) derives from a study of post-analysis software for immune sequencing data (dated by TCRdb to the mid-2010s). In the study overall: Relapsing-remitting, secondary progressive and progressive-relapsing multiple sclerosis were recorded as disease courses, and subtype annotation was lacking for some patients. Patient repertoires were compared against about a dozen previously published healthy control repertoires from donors aged about 6 to 26 years. A subset of samples was prepared in parallel using single-end sample barcoding, then pooled and co-amplified after Illumina adapter ligation. The investigation overall reported the following: The control group was slightly older than the multiple sclerosis patient group. Multiple sclerosis patients had significantly lower normalized Chao1 diversity than controls, a result that suggests substantial peripheral T-cell clonal expansion. When samples were clustered directly using the F measure, samples prepared in the same batch co-clustered strongly, which prompted a batch-effect correction. Significantly higher frequencies in patients than in controls were found for roughly 5 TRBV segments, including TRBV5-6, TRBV5-1 and TRBV20-1.

This clonotype turned up a few times. Its antigen is unknown. No base-level quality is on record; no much larger clone is a single base apart. Libraries were prepared through PCR. For sequencing, an Illumina HiSeq 2500 was employed. To reduce PCR and sequencing biases, unique molecular identifiers were built into the TCR beta cDNA libraries. Roughly 0.5 million cDNA molecules were obtained per 1 to 10 million input T cells, so each molecule approximated one T cell. The patient libraries were prepared and sequenced using the same protocol as the earlier healthy control dataset. Samples belonging to the same batch were prepared together, multiplexed and sequenced on a shared HiSeq lane. As for the original processing: MIGEC handled the raw barcoded reads, throwing out single-read molecular identifier groups before consensus assembly and CDR3 extraction. Clonotype tables were post-analysed with VDJtools, and diversity was normalized by down-sampling all datasets to the smallest sample size. To correct batch-related cross-sample contamination, repertoire overlap clustering matched CDR3 amino acid sequences but not nucleotide sequences. TCRdb reprocessing: public reads trimmed at Q25 with fastp, clones called with MiXCR, in-frame beta chains kept. Each entry merges the rows of one CDR3 protein and shows their most common DNA and genes. The V and J calls were determined by TCRdb, not by the authors. For this sample the table gives hundreds of thousands of distinct CDR3 sequences, of which 30% were detected only once. Under 0.7% of the sample lies in the top ten.

To demonstrate the VDJtools post-analysis software, TCR beta repertoires were profiled from the peripheral blood of 10 to 15 young patients with multiple sclerosis. The patients with multiple sclerosis were children and adolescents between about 6 and 17 years of age. The CDR3 starts with the cysteine, ends with the phenylalanine, and has 16 residues. Only CDR3 DNA remains: 48 bases, in frame from the first base. The germline V gene provides CDR1 SGHTA and CDR2 FQGNSA. The germline V and J ends show losses of 5 bases and 1 base respectively, and no gene match explains 7 bases of the junction. The source is a girl aged 5 to 17 with multiple sclerosis. The sample comprised blood. The sequence is built from TRBV7-2 and TRBJ2-3, with 9 central nucleotides matching TRBD1. The CDR3 reads CASSRDRAVGTDTQYF. The nucleotide sequence reads as follows: TGTGCCAGCAGCCGGGACAGGGCAGTGGGCACAGATACGCAGTATTTT.